This T cell receptor beta chain emerged from a study of blood T cell repertoires in COVID-19. Study summary: Material from acute and convalescent COVID-19 was sourced from the United States, Italy and Spain. T cells, B-cell-depleted T cells, or PBMCs supplied cDNA or gDNA.

The CDR3 length is 12 residues. Trimming cost V 3 bases and J 3 bases, with 6 bases left between them. Germline V gene sequence: CDR1 SNHLY, CDR2 FYNNEI. Source study methods: It was from reference gene primer amplification that nucleated cell counts were estimated. Data came from immunoSEQ multiplex PCR; TCRdb stores just in-frame clones and leaves some out. The V and J calls and the clone size are those of that table, but D and trimming were determined from the DNA. The data hold tens of thousands of clones, with 82% observed a single time. Sequenced: peripheral blood. This TCR was recovered from a woman of 80 years or more with acute or convalescent COVID-19. V is TRBV2 and J is TRBJ2-7; no reliable D call. CDR3 bases: TGTGCCAGCAGTGAGTCAATCTACGAGCAGTACTTC. It encodes CASSESIYEQYF.